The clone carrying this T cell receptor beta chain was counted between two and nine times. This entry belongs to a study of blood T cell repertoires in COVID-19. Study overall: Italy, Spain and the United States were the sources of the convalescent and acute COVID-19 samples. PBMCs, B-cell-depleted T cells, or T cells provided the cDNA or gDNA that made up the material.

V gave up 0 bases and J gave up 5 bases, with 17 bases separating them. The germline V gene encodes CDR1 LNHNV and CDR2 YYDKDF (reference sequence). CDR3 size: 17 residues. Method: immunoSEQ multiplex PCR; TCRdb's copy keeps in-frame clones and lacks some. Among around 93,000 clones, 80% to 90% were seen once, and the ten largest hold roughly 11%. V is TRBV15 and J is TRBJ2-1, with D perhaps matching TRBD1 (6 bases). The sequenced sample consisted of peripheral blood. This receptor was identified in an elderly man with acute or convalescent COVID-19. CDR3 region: CATSRDRGWGLDNEQFF. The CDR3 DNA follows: TGTGCCACCAGCAGAGATCGGGGATGGGGGCTGGACAATGAGCAGTTCTTC.